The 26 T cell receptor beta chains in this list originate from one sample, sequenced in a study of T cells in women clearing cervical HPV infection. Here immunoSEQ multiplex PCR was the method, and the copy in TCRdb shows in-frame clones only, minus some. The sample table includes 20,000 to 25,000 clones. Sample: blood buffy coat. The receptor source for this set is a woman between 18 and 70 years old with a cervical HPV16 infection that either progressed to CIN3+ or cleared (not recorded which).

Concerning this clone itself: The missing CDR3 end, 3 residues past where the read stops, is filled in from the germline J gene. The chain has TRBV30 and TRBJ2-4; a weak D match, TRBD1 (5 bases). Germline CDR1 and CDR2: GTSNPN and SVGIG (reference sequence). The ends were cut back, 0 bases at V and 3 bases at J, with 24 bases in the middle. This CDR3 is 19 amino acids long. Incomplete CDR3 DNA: TGTGCCTGGAGTGTAAGTCGATTCGATAGGGGTTGGAGCAAAAACATT. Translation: CAWSVSRFDRGWSKNI. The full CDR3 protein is CAWSVSRFDRGWSKNIQYF.

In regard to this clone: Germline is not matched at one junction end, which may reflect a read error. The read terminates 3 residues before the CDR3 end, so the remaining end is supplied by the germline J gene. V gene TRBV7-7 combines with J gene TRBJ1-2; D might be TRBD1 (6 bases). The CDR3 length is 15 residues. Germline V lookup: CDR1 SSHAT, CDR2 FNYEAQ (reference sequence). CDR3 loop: CASSLAPGRTDRYTF. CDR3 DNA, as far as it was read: TGTGCTAGCAGCTTAGCCCCGGGACGGACAGATAGG.

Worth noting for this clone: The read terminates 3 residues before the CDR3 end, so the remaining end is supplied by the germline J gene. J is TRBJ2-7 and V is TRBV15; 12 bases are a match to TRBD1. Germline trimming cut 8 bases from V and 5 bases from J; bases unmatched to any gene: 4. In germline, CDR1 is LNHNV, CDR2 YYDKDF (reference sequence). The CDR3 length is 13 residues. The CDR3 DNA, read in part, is TGTGCCACCGGGACAGGGGGCGGAAACGAG. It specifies CATGTGGGNE. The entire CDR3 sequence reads CATGTGGGNEQYF.

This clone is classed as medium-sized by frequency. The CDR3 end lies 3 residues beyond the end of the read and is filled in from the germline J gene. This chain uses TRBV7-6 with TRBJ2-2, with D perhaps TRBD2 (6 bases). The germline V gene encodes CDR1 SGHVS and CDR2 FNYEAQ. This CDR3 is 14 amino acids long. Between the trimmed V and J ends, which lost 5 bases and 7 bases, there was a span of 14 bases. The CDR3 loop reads CASSTNTGVGELFF. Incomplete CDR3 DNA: TGTGCCAGCAGCACCAACACGGGGGTCGGGGAG.

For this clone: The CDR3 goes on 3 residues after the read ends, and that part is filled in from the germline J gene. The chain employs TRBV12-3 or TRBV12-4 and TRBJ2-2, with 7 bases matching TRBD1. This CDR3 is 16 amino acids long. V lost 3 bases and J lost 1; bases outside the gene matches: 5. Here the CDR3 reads CASSFLGGRNTGELFF. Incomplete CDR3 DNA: TGTGCCAGCAGTTTCTTAGGGGGCAGGAACACCGGGGAG.

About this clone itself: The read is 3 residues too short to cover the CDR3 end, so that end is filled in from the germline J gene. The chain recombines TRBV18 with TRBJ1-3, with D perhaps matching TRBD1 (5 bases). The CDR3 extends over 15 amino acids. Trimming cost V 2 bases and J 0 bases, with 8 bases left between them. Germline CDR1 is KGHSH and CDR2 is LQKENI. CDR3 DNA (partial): TGTGCCAGCTCACCAGATACAGGCTCTGGAAACACC. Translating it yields CASSPDTGSGNT. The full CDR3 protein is CASSPDTGSGNTIYF.

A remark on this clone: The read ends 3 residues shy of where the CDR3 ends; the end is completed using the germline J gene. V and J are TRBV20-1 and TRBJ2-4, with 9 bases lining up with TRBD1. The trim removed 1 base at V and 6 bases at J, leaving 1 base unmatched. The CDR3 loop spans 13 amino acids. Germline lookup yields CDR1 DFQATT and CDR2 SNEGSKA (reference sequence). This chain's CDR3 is CSARGDRVNIQYF. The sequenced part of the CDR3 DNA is TGCAGTGCTAGAGGGGACAGGGTAAACATT.

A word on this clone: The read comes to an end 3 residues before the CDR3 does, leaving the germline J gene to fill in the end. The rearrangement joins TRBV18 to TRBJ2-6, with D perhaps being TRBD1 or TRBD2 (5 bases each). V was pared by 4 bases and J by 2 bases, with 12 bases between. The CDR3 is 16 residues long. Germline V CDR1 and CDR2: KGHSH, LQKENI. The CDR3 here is CASSRERGAGANVLTF. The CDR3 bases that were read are TGTGCCAGCTCACGGGAAAGGGGAGCTGGGGCCAACGTC.

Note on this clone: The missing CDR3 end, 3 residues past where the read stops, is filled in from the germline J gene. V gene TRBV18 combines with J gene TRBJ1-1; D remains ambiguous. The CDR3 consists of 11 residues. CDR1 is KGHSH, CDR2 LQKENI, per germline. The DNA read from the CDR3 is TGTGCCAGCTCACAGGAGGGTGTA. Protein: CASSQEGV. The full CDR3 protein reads CASSQEGVAFF.

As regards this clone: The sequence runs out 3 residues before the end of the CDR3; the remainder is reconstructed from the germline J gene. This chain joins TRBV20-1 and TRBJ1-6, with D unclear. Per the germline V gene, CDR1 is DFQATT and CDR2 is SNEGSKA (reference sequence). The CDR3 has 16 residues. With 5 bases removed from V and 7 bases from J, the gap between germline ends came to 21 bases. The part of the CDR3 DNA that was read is TGCAGTGCTGGTCTCTTGACACGGAGCCCCAATTCACCC. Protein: CSAGLLTRSPNSP. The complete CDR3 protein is CSAGLLTRSPNSPLHF.

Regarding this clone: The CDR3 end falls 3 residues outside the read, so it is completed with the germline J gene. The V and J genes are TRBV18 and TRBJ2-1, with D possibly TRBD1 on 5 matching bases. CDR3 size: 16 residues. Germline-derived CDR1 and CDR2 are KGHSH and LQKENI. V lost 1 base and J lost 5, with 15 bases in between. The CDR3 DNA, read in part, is TGTGCCAGCTCACCACGTCTATTGACAGTTCACAATGAG. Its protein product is CASSPRLLTVHNE. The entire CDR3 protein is CASSPRLLTVHNEQFF.

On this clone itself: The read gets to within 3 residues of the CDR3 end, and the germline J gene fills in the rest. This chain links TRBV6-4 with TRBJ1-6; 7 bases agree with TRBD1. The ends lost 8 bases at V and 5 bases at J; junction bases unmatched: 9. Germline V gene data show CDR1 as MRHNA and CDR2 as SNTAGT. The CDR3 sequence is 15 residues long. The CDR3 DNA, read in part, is TGTGCCAGCGCAGACCGAACAGGGGATAATTCACCC. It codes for CASADRTGDNSP. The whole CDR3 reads CASADRTGDNSPLHF.

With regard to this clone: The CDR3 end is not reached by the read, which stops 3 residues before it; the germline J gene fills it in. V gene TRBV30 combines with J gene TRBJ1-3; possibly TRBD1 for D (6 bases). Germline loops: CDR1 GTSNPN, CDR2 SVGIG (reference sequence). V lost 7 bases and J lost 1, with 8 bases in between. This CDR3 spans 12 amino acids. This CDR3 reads CASTGSGNTIYF. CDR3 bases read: TGTGCCTCGACAGGTTCTGGAAACACC.

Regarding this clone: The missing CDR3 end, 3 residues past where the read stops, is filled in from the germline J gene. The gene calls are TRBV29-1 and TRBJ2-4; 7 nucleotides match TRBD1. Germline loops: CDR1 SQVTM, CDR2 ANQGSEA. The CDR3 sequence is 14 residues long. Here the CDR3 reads CSVRQGGSQETQYF. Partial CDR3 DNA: TGCAGCGTCAGACAGGGTGGGTCACAAGAGACT.

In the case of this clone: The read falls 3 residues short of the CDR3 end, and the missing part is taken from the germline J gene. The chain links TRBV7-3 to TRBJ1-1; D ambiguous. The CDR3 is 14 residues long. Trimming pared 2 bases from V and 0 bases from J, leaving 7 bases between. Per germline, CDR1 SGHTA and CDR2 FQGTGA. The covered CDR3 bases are TGTGCCAGCAGCTTAGGCACGATGAACACTGAA. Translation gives CASSLGTMNTE. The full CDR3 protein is CASSLGTMNTEAFF. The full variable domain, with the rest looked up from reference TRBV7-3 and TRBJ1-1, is GAGVSQTPSNKVTEKGKYVELRCDPISGHTALYWYRQSLGQGPEFLIYFQGTGAADDSGLPNDRFFAVRPEGSVSTLKIQRTERGDSAVYLCASSLGTMNTEAFFGQGTRLTVV.

This chain's CDR3 is CSVSGLASSYEQYF. The DNA read from the CDR3 is TGCAGCGTTTCGGGACTAGCGTCCTCCTACGAG. The V gene is TRBV29-1, the J gene TRBJ2-7, with TRBD2 matching 10 bases. Read data end 3 residues before the CDR3 end; the end is taken from the germline J gene. The CDR3 spans 14 residues. CDR1 is SQVTM and CDR2 is ANQGSEA in the germline V gene. V trimming: 5 bases; J trimming: 0 bases; junction bases outside the gene matches: 4.

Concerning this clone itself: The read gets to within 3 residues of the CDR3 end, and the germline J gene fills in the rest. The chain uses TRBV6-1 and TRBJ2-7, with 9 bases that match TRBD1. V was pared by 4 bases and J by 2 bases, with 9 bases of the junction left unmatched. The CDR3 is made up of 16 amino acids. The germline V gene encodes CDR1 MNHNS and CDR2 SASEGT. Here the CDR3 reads CASSGFWDRVAYEQYF. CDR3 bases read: TGTGCCAGCAGTGGGTTCTGGGACAGGGTCGCCTACGAG.

The covered CDR3 bases are TGTGCCAGCAGCATCTTAGCGGGAAACCTCTACGAG. Residues: CASSILAGNLYE. The CDR3 in full is CASSILAGNLYEQYF. The chain recombines TRBV7-8 with TRBJ2-7, with 8 bases that match TRBD2. The read is 3 residues too short to cover the CDR3 end, so that end is filled in from the germline J gene. Unmatched junction bases numbered 9, after V lost 5 bases and J lost 3 bases. The CDR3 is 15 amino acids. Germline V CDR1 and CDR2: SGHVS, FQNEAQ.

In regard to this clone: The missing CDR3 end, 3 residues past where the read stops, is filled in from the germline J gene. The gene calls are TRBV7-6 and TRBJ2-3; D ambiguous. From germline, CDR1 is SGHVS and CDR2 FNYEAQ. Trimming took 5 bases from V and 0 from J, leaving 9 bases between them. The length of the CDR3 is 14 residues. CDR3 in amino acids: CASSPEASTDTQYF. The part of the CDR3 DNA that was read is TGTGCCAGCAGCCCAGAGGCTAGCACAGATACG.

Here the CDR3 reads CASSSGTGLSEQFF. The sequenced CDR3 bases are TGTGCCAGCAGTTCCGGGACAGGACTTTCTGAG. The chain links TRBV28 to TRBJ2-1; 8 positions match TRBD1. The read terminates 3 residues ahead of where the CDR3 ends, so the germline J gene completes it. The V gene's germline CDR1 is MDHEN and CDR2 SYDVKM. The V and J ends lost 4 bases and 9 bases, in that order; junction bases with no gene match: 8. This CDR3 is 14 amino acids long.

The CDR3 loop is CASSRLLAGTDTQYF. The sequenced part of the CDR3 DNA is TGTGCCAGCAGCCGCCTACTAGCGGGAACAGATACG. This sequence joins TRBV7-3 and TRBJ2-3; TRBD2 aligns across 10 bases. The CDR3 extends 3 residues past the end of the read, so its final part is completed from the germline J gene. The V segment lost 5 bases and the J segment 3 bases; nucleotides outside the gene matches: 5. CDR1 is SGHTA and CDR2 is FQGTGA in the germline V gene. CDR3 length: 15 residues. Full variable domain (missing parts from reference TRBV7-3 and TRBJ2-3): GAGVSQTPSNKVTEKGKYVELRCDPISGHTALYWYRQSLGQGPEFLIYFQGTGAADDSGLPNDRFFAVRPEGSVSTLKIQRTERGDSAVYLCASSRLLAGTDTQYFGPGTRLTVL.

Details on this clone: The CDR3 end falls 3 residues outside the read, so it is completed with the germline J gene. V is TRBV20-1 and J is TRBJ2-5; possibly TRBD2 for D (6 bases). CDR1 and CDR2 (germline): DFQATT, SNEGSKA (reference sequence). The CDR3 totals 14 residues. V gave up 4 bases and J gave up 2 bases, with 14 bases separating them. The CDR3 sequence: CSATKRDFQETQYF. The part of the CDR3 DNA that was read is TGCAGTGCTACAAAAAGGGACTTTCAAGAGACC.

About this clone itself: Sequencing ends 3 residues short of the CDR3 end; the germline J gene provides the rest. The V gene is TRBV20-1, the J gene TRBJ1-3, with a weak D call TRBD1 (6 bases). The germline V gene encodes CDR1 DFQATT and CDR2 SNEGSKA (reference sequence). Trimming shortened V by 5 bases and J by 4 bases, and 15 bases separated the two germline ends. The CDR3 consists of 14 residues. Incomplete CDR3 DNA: TGCAGTGCTTCGGAGGGGGGGTCAGGAAACACC. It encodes CSASEGGSGNT. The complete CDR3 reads CSASEGGSGNTIYF.

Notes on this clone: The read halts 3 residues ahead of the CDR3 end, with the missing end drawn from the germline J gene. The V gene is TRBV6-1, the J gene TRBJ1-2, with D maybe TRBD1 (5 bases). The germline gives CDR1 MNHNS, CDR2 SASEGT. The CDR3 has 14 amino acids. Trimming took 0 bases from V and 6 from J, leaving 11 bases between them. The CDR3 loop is CASSEAVGGDGYTF. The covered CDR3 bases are TGTGCCAGCAGTGAAGCGGTAGGAGGGGATGGC.

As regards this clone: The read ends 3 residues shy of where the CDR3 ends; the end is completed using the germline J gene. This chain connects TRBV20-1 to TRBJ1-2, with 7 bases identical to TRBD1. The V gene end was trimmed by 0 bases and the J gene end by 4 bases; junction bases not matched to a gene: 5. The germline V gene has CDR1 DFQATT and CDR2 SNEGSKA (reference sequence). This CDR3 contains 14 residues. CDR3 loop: CSARDQNRGYGYTF. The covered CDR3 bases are TGCAGTGCTAGAGATCAAAACAGGGGCTATGGC.

Partial CDR3 DNA: TGTGCCACCAGTGCCAGGGACAAGGCCAATATTAATGAG. Protein: CATSARDKANINE. The full CDR3 reads CATSARDKANINEQFF. The J gene is TRBJ2-1, the V gene TRBV24-1; possibly TRBD1 for D (6 bases). The read stops 3 residues short of the end of the CDR3; the missing end is completed from the germline J gene. CDR3 length equals 16 residues. V lost 5 bases and J 7 bases, leaving 20 bases between the germline ends. Per the germline V gene, CDR1 is KGHDR and CDR2 is SFDVKD.